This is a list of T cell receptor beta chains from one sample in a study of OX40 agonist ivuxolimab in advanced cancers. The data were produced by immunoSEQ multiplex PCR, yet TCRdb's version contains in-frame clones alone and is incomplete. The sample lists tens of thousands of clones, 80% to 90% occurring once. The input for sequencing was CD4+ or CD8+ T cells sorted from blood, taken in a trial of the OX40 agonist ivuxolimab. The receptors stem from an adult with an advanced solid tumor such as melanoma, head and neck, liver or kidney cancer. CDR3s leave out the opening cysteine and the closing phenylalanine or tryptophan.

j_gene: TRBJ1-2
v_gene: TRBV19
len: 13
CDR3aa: ASSINDRGWNGYT

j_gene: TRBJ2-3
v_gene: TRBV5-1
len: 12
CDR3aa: ASSPGQQTDTQY

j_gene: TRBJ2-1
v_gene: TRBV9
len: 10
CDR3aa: ASSVASNEQF

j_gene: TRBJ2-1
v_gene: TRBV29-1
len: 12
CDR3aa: SVTPLGGDNEQF

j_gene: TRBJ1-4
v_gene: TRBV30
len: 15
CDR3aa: AWSVDPQAIAGEKLF

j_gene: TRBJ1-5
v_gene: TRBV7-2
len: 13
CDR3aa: ASSLDGGRNQPQH

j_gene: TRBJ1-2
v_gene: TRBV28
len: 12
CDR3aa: ASSSGGRGNGYT

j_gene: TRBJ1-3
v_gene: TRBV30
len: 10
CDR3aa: AWSSSGNTIY

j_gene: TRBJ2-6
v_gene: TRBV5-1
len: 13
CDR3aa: ASHLVGPGANVLT

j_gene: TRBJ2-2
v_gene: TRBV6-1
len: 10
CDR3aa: ASQGFTGELF

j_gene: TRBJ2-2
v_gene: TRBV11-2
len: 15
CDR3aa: ASSLGLERANTGELF

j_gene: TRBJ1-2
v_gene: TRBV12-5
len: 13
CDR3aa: ASGWGYLGKYGYT

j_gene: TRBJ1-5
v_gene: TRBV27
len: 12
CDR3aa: ASGRGQLNQPQH

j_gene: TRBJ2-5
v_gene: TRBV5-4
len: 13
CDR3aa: ASSLAGGSGETQY

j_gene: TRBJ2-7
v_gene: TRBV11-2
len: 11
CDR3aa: ASSLDRDYEQY

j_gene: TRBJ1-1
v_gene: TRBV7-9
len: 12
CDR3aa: ASSLRSLNTEAF

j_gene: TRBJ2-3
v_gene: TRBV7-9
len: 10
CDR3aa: ASSPTADTQY

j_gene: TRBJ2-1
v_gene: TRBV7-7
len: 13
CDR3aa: ASSYGLAGTDEQF

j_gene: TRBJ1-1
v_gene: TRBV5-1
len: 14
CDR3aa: ASSLRTGGLGPEAF

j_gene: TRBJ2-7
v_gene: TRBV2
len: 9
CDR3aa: ASSERYEQY

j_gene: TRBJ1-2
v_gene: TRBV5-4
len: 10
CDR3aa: ASSLDTGGYT

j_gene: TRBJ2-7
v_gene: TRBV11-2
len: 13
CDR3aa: ASSLERGPIYEQY

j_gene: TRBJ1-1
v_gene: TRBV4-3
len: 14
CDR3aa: ASSQRYRGRGTEAF

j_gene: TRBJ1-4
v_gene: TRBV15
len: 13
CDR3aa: ATSRDPGQNEKLF

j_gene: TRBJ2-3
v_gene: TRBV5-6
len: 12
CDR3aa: ASSSLAGTDTQY

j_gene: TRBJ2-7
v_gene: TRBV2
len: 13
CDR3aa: ASNNIRDRGSEQY

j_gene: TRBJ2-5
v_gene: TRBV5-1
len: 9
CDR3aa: ASKGEETQY

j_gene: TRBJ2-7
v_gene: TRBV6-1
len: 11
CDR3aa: ASSDQGAGEQY

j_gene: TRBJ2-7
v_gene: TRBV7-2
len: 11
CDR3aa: ASSLRRVHEQY

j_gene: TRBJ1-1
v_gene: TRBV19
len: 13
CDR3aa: ASSQRTGQNTEAF

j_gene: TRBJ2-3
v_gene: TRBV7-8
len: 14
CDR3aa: ASSLRLAEPTDTQY

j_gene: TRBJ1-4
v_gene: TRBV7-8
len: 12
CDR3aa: ASSLMGRGEKLF

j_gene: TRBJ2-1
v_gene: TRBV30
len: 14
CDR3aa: AWSAPGLAGGNEQF